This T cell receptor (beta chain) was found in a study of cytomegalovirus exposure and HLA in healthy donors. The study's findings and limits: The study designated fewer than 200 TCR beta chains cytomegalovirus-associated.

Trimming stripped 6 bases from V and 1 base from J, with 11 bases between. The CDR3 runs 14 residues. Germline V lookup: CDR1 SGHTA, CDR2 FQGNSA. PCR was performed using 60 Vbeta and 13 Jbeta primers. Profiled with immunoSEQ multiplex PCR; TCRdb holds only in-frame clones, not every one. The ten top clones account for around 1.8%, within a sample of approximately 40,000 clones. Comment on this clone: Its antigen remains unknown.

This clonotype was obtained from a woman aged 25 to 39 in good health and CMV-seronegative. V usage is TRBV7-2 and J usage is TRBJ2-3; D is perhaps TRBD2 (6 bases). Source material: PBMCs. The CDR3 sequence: CASRGGSRTDTQYF. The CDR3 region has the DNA TGTGCCAGCAGGGGGGGTTCCCGCACAGATACGCAGTATTTT.